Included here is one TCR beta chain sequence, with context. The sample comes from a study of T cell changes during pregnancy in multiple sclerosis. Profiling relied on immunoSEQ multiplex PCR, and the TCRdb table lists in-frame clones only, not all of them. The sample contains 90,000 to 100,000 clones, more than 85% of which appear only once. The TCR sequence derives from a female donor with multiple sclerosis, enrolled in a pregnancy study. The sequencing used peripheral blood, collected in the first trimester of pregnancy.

For the CDR3, the DNA is TGTGCCAGCAGTTACCCCCGTTCAGGGTGGAATGAGCAGTTCTTC. The encoded protein is CASSYPRSGWNEQFF. This rearrangement joins TRBV6-5 to TRBJ2-1, with D perhaps matching TRBD1 (5 bases). This CDR3 is built from 15 residues. V was cut by 2 bases and J by 7 bases, with 15 bases left in between. CDR1 is MNHEY and CDR2 is SVGAGI in the germline V gene.